This T cell receptor beta chain appears in the sequencing data of a study of shared clonotypes between healthy human individuals (dated by TCRdb to 2020 to 2021). Some background on the complete study: The cohort comprised two women and a few men aged 18 to 49 years. For each donor, CD4 naive and CD4 memory were each given three plates, CD8 naive was given two plates, and CD8 memory was given one plate. To estimate repertoire size and how much clonotypes are shared between individuals, the study performed deep sequencing of blood TCR repertoires from a few healthy adults. To increase sequencing depth and limit assay-specific biases, TCR repertoire library preparation and sequencing were carried out by different laboratories using diverse techniques. Between about 0.94 and 8.9 billion PBMCs per donor were obtained by leukapheresis.

General findings and caveats noted by the study authors: Compared with non-shared clonotypes, clonotypes shared by all four sorted-subset donors had higher generation probabilities. Naive subsets generally had larger estimated clonotype richness than memory subsets. Because the study included a small number of donors, the genetic and exposure-history diversity represented was limited. Even with the large sequencing depth, rarefaction of the sorted-subset datasets indicated that sequencing was incomplete. When several donors were compared, the shared fraction of clonotypes was around 5% for naive CD4, 3% to 4% for naive CD8, 2.3% for memory CD4, and roughly 0.43% for memory CD8. Sampling was restricted to blood, and TCR repertoires in tissues likely differ from the TCR repertoires found in blood. Based on pairwise subsampling, the degree of clonotype sharing among donors was expected to be affected by sequencing depth.

Including the terminal cysteine and phenylalanine, the CDR3 comprises 14 residues. Only CDR3 DNA remains: 42 bases, in frame from the first base. V has 0 bases trimmed and J has 3 bases trimmed; junction bases matching no gene number 2. In the germline V gene, CDR1 corresponds to SGHRS and CDR2 to YFSETQ. Healthy HIV-negative adults with no recently reported acute infections or vaccinations were included as donors. Only Caucasian adults living in Nashville, Tennessee, USA were represented among the donors. CD4+ T cells were enriched by magnetic negative selection; naive cells were then positively selected on CD45RA, and the negative fraction formed the memory subset. Blood was obtained by leukapheresis, after which PBMCs were separated by Ficoll-Histopaque density gradient centrifugation and cryopreserved in liquid nitrogen vapor phase. Purity and quantity of every magnetically sorted T cell population were checked by analytical flow cytometry. From each sorted fraction, genomic DNA was isolated and quantified by UV absorbance on a Nanodrop 2000c.

TCR CDR3 regions were amplified from genomic DNA by multiplex PCR using the deep immunoSEQ assay. Extracted genomic DNA from each cell subset was spread evenly across all wells of several immunoSEQ 96-well plates, with each plate serving as a replicate. For sorted subsets, around 0.2 ug genomic DNA, equal to 30,000 to 35,000 T cell genomes, was loaded into each replicate PCR. The purified libraries were quantified using a Qubit 3.0 fluorometer, sized with a Bioanalyzer 2100, and then quantified again using the KAPA Library Quantification kit. Every immunoSEQ 96-well plate was sequenced on a separate single-read 150-cycle Illumina NextSeq 550 flow cell. In the authors' own workflow: Because the immunoSEQ output included only junctional sequences and no quality scores, the filtering could not be the same as the filtering used for full-length reads. To assign V/J genes and CDR3, sequences were annotated using PyIR, a Python wrapper for IgBLAST v1.9, with IMGT germline references. Reads with weak V/J assignments (E-value above 1e-6), missing CDR3, stop codons, out-of-frame junctions, or ambiguous translated residues were removed. A V3J clonotype was defined by an identical inferred V gene, J gene, and CDR3 amino acid sequence. The percentage overlap between two repertoires was calculated by dividing the number of shared unique clonotypes by the size of the smaller repertoire. Repertoire richness was assessed with RTK rarefaction, the Chao1 estimator, and Recon v2.1 estimates of unobserved clonotypes. Generation probabilities for all TCRbeta clonotypes obtained by the gDNA method from a handful of donors were computed using OLGA. The table comes from immuneACCESS by way of TCRdb, which keeps in-frame sequences with V and J called. Part of the clones is missing from these tables; in studies checked, under half for an unresolved V gene and the rest for unknown reasons. V, J and clone size reflect that table, while D and trimming were determined from the DNA. In all, the sample holds 650,000 to 800,000 clones, and roughly 72% of those were seen once. The top ten constitute over 1.5% of the sample.

Note on this clone: No antigen is known for it. Base qualities are not provided; no much larger clone lies one nucleotide away. Other DNA sequences in this sample translate to the same CDR3.

The source material was memory CD4+ T cells sorted from blood. This specimen's cell subset or site label, interpreted: CD45RA-negative fraction. The chain is encoded by TRBV5-1 joined to TRBJ2-7; the junction holds 8 bases that match TRBD2. The receptor's source is a woman aged 30 to 39 in good health. The nucleotide sequence is TGCGCCAGCAGCTTGGCTCTAGCGGGCTACGAGCAGTACTTC. This translates into CASSLALAGYEQYF.